These 25 T cell receptor beta chains share one sample of origin, sequenced in a study of blood T cells in healthy people across ages. Using a J-beta primer mix together with a sample-barcoded 5' primer, a second PCR was run for roughly 6 to 12 cycles. TCRdb reprocessed the 5' RACE reads via MiXCR and lists one record per CDR3 protein. The sample lists roughly 2 million distinct CDR3 sequences, roughly 49% seen once, with around 2.1% in the top ten. Sequenced material: blood. These receptor sequences come from a middle-aged woman in good health.

V and J are TRBV29-1 and TRBJ2-5; D is tentatively TRBD1 or TRBD2 (5 bases each). V was shortened by 7 bases and J by 11 bases, with 26 bases between the two germline ends. The CDR3 extends over 14 amino acids. The germline V gene encodes CDR1 SQVTM and CDR2 ANQGSEA. This CDR3 reads CSAEGRVSYNEQYF. The DNA for the CDR3 is TGCAGCGCCGAGGGCAGGGTCTCCTACAATGAGCAGTACTTC.

In this sample, this clonotype turned up a few times. The chain uses TRBV6-5 and TRBJ2-5; TRBD2 agrees at 12 bases. The germline V gene encodes CDR1 MNHEY and CDR2 SVGAGI. The CDR3 length is 16 residues. Trimming cost V 6 bases and J 1 base; bases outside gene matches: 6. CDR3 nucleotide sequence: TGTGCCAGCAGCTTCGGGACTAGCGGGCCCCAAGAGACCCAGTACTTC. Protein sequence: CASSFGTSGPQETQYF.

The V gene is TRBV19, the J gene TRBJ1-5; possible D gene TRBD1, 6 bases. The CDR3 covers 15 residues. V shed 7 bases and J shed 6 bases, with 19 bases lying between them. Germline V gene data show CDR1 as LNHDA and CDR2 as SQIVND (reference sequence). The CDR3, as DNA: TGTGCCAGTAACACAGGGACACAGCGAGGTCAGCCCCAGCATTTT. It specifies CASNTGTQRGQPQHF.

This clonotype has only a few counts. The chain has TRBV4-3 and TRBJ1-5; D may be TRBD1 (6 bases). Germline V gene data show CDR1 as LGHNA and CDR2 as YSLEER. V was cut by 0 bases and J by 0 bases, with 18 bases left in between. This CDR3 is built from 19 residues. The CDR3 region has the DNA TGCGCCAGCAGCCAAGAGGGGGGCACTCGAGGGAATAGCAATCAGCCCCAGCATTTT. Amino acid sequence: CASSQEGGTRGNSNQPQHF.

This rearrangement joins TRBV28 to TRBJ2-3; TRBD2 matches 8 bases. The CDR3 is made up of 14 amino acids. Unmatched junction bases numbered 7, after V lost 4 bases and J lost 7 bases. Germline values: CDR1 MDHEN, CDR2 SYDVKM. The CDR3 reads CASSSSGGPNTQYF. CDR3 sequence (DNA): TGTGCCAGCAGTTCAAGCGGGGGCCCTAATACGCAGTATTTT.

The V call is TRBV7-2, the J call TRBJ1-5; a weak D match, TRBD1 (5 bases). The CDR3 spans 15 residues. Germline CDR1 reads SGHTA; CDR2 reads FQGNSA. The germline V and J ends were trimmed by 5 bases and 2 bases, with 13 bases remaining between them. The CDR3 loop is CASSIGVTGNQPQHF. DNA for the CDR3: TGTGCCAGCAGCATAGGGGTCACGGGCAATCAGCCCCAGCATTTT.

The rearrangement links TRBV6-6 to TRBJ2-1, with 7 bases identical to TRBD2. Germline loops: CDR1 MNHNY, CDR2 SVGAGI (reference sequence). This CDR3 region has 13 residues. Trimming at V came to 8 bases and at J to 10 bases, leaving 11 bases not matched to a gene. CDR3 loop: CASAYLAGYEQFF. In DNA, the CDR3 is TGTGCCAGCGCCTACTTAGCGGGCTACGAGCAGTTCTTC.

The chain recombines TRBV6-2 or TRBV6-3 with TRBJ1-1, with D unclear. The CDR3 has 14 amino acids. CDR1 is MNHEY, CDR2 SVGEGT, per germline. V lost 2 bases and J lost 1, with 8 bases in between. The CDR3, as DNA: TGTGCCAGCAGTTACATGGTCGGGAACACTGAAGCTTTCTTT. Protein: CASSYMVGNTEAFF.

CDR3: CATSDSATGQGSYEQYF. The CDR3 bases are TGTGCCACCAGTGATTCCGCGACGGGACAGGGCTCCTACGAGCAGTACTTC. This chain uses TRBV24-1 with TRBJ2-7, with 9 bases aligning to TRBD1. This CDR3 is 17 amino acids long. J was trimmed by 0 bases and V by 2 bases; bases with no gene match: 7. Per the germline V gene, CDR1 is KGHDR and CDR2 is SFDVKD.

This chain uses TRBV7-2 with TRBJ1-2, with 7 bases that match TRBD1. Losses at the gene ends were 4 bases for V and 3 bases for J; bases not matched to a gene: 8. The CDR3 is made up of 15 amino acids. CDR1 is SGHTA and CDR2 is FQGNSA in the germline V gene. CDR3 DNA sequence: TGTGCCAGCAGCTCAACGACAGGGTTTGACTATGGCTACACCTTC. Translating it yields CASSSTTGFDYGYTF.

The chain recombines TRBV2 with TRBJ2-1, with D perhaps being TRBD1 or TRBD2 (6 bases each). Trimming took off 4 bases at V and 7 bases at J, with 20 bases between the two ends. The CDR3 is made up of 16 amino acids. CDR1 and CDR2 (germline): SNHLY, FYNNEI. CDR3 region: CASSGRGRGGENEQFF. DNA of the CDR3: TGTGCCAGCAGTGGTCGGGGCAGGGGAGGTGAAAATGAGCAGTTCTTC.

This clonotype occurred a few times. The rearrangement links TRBV28 to TRBJ1-2; D is ambiguous. Trimming left V 4 bases short and J 3 bases short, with 15 bases between. The CDR3 is 15 residues long. The V gene's germline CDR1 is MDHEN and CDR2 SYDVKM. CDR3 nucleotides: TGTGCCAGCAGTTACCGGGGATTTCTAGACTATGGCTACACCTTC. Amino acid sequence: CASSYRGFLDYGYTF.

This clonotype is a singleton in its sample. The chain combines TRBV20-1 with TRBJ2-7; perhaps TRBD2 as D (7 bases). Trimming stripped 2 bases from V and 7 bases from J, with 18 bases between. CDR3 length: 14 amino acids. Germline-derived CDR1 and CDR2 are DFQATT and SNEGSKA (reference sequence). For the CDR3, the DNA is TGCAGTGCTAGAATGGGGGGGCGCGGTAGGGAGCAGTACTTC. Protein sequence: CSARMGGRGREQYF.

This clonotype appeared a single time. The chain employs TRBV5-4 and TRBJ2-5, with a possible D match to TRBD1 (5 bases). Germline V lookup: CDR1 SGHNT, CDR2 YYREEE (reference sequence). The V gene lost 9 bases and the J gene lost 0 bases, with 18 bases spanning the gap. This CDR3 has 15 residues. As DNA, the CDR3 is TGTGCCAACAGGTGGGGTTTAAGGGACCAAGAGACCCAGTACTTC. Translated: CANRWGLRDQETQYF.

This sequence joins TRBV11-2 and TRBJ2-7, with D tentatively TRBD1 (5 bases). Looked up from germline, CDR1 is SGHAT and CDR2 is FQNNGV. V was clipped by 0 bases and J by 2 bases, with 17 bases between them. CDR3 length equals 17 residues. CDR3 in amino acids: CASSLDFGHRITYEQYF. In DNA, the CDR3 is TGTGCCAGCAGCTTAGATTTCGGACACCGAATAACCTACGAGCAGTACTTC. Variable domain in full (rest from reference TRBV11-2 and TRBJ2-7): EAGVAQSPRYKIIEKRQSVAFWCNPISGHATLYWYQQILGQGPKLLIQFQNNGVVDDSQLPKDRFSAERLKGVDSTLKIQPAKLEDSAVYLCASSLDFGHRITYEQYFGPGTRLTVT.

This clonotype has only a few counts. The chain combines TRBV5-1 with TRBJ2-7, with unresolved D. Trimming removed 4 bases at V and 5 bases at J, with 13 bases between. Germline loops: CDR1 SGHRS, CDR2 YFSETQ. The CDR3 is 13 amino acids. For the CDR3, the DNA is TGCGCCAGCAGCCCCGCCGCCAGCGACGAGCAGTACTTC. Translating gives CASSPAASDEQYF. Complete variable domain (other parts from reference TRBV5-1 and TRBJ2-7): KAGVTQTPRYLIKTRGQQVTLSCSPISGHRSVSWYQQTPGQGLQFLFEYFSETQRNKGNFPGRFSGRQFSNSRSEMNVSTLELGDSALYLCASSPAASDEQYFGPGTRLTVT.

DNA of the CDR3: TGTGCCAGCAGTGAACGAGCCTTAGCCAAAAACATTCAGTACTTC. As protein: CASSERALAKNIQYF. The chain couples TRBV2 to TRBJ2-4, with D unresolved. The length of the CDR3 is 15 residues. Per the germline V gene, CDR1 is SNHLY and CDR2 is FYNNEI. The V end was cut by 2 bases, the J end by 0 bases, with 8 bases between.

This clonotype was observed once. The rearrangement uses TRBV5-6 and TRBJ2-5, with TRBD2 as a possible D gene (5 bases). The DNA end favors TRBJ2-7, so the J call may be wrong. The CDR3 has 13 residues. Germline CDR1 SGHDT, CDR2 YYEEEE. CDR3 residues: CASSPGLACEQYF. In nucleotides, the CDR3 is TGTGCCAGCAGCCCAGGACTGGCCTGCGAGCAGTACTTC.

This chain uses TRBV9 with TRBJ2-3; the D gene could be TRBD1 or TRBD2 (5 bases each). Germline assignment: CDR1 SGDLS and CDR2 YYNGEE. The CDR3 runs 16 residues. Between the trimmed V and J ends, which lost 2 bases and 2 bases, there was a span of 15 bases. This CDR3 is CASSVGVVGPTDTQYF. The CDR3 DNA sequence: TGTGCCAGCAGCGTGGGAGTGGTGGGACCCACAGATACGCAGTATTTT.

The CDR3 region is CSASQNTGELFF. The CDR3 DNA sequence: TGCAGTGCTAGTCAGAACACCGGGGAGCTGTTTTTT. The chain employs TRBV20-1 and TRBJ2-2; unclear D gene. Germline lookup yields CDR1 DFQATT and CDR2 SNEGSKA (reference sequence). The CDR3 extends over 12 amino acids. Trimming took 3 bases from V and 1 from J, leaving 3 bases between them.

This clonotype was seen a handful of times. The V and J genes are TRBV5-1 and TRBJ2-1, with 7 positions matching TRBD1. V was pared by 2 bases and J by 9 bases, with 8 bases of the junction left unmatched. CDR3 length: 14 amino acids. Germline values: CDR1 SGHRS, CDR2 YFSETQ. The CDR3 bases are TGCGCCAGCAGCTTAGGTGACAGGGCAGCTGAGCAGTTCTTC. Protein sequence: CASSLGDRAAEQFF.

The table lists this clonotype with a few counts. This chain links TRBV4-3 with TRBJ2-3; D may correspond to TRBD1 or TRBD2 (5 bases each). This CDR3 region has 13 residues. Trimming pared 0 bases from V and 11 bases from J, leaving 12 bases between. Germline V CDR1 and CDR2: LGHNA, YSLEER. The CDR3 is CASSQESQGRQYF. The CDR3 DNA reads TGCGCCAGCAGCCAAGAATCCCAGGGACGGCAGTATTTT.

This sequence joins TRBV6-2 or TRBV6-3 and TRBJ1-1, with D unclear. Germline CDR1 reads MNHEY; CDR2 reads SVGEGT. V lost 2 bases and J 7 bases, leaving 17 bases between the germline ends. The CDR3 is 15 residues long. The CDR3 bases are TGTGCCAGCAGTTACGAGTCATCGGGGAAAATTGAAGCTTTCTTT. Encoded protein: CASSYESSGKIEAFF.

This clonotype has just a few counts. This chain links TRBV7-2 with TRBJ1-2; perhaps TRBD1 as D (5 bases). Germline values: CDR1 SGHTA, CDR2 FQGNSA. This CDR3 has 16 residues. Trimming removed 2 bases at V and 4 bases at J, with 17 bases between. DNA for the CDR3: TGTGCCAGCAGCTTAACCGGGGCGTCCTACGGCTATGGCTACACCTTC. Protein product: CASSLTGASYGYGYTF. The full variable domain, its missing parts supplied by reference TRBV7-2 and TRBJ1-2, is GAGVSQSPSNKVTEKGKDVELRCDPISGHTALYWYRQSLGQGLEFLIYFQGNSAPDKSGLPSDRFSAERTGGSVSTLTIQRTQQEDSAVYLCASSLTGASYGYGYTFGSGTRLTVV.

This sequence joins TRBV6-5 and TRBJ1-1; D not certain. Germline CDR1 and CDR2: MNHEY and SVGAGI. The CDR3 runs 13 residues. Trimming removed 4 bases at V and 1 base at J, with 7 bases between. CDR3 sequence (DNA): TGTGCCAGCAGTTGGACGGAGAACACTGAAGCTTTCTTT. Translation gives CASSWTENTEAFF.